The clone carrying this T cell receptor beta chain was found many times. The CDR3 loop spans 20 amino acids. V lost 1 base, J lost 0 bases, and 14 bases stayed unmatched. CDR1 and CDR2 from the germline V gene are KGHDR and SFDVKD. Investigators amplified TCR beta CDR3 regions from RNA transcripts. An initial RT-PCR round employing HTBI primers preceded a second-round multiplex PCR. TCRdb re-derived calls from the multiplex PCR reads in MiXCR, one entry per CDR3 protein. Of tens of thousands of distinct CDR3 sequences in the sample, approximately 50% are singletons; the top ten hold roughly 5%. This sample is drawn from a study of Graves' ophthalmopathy and Graves' hyperthyroidism.

The receptor comes from an adult woman with Graves' ophthalmopathy. The chain uses TRBV24-1 and TRBJ1-5; 7 bases match TRBD1. Sequenced material: peripheral blood. CDR3 loop: CATSDFSPTGLPYSNQPQHF. The DNA of the CDR3 is TGTGCCACCAGTGATTTCAGCCCGACAGGGTTACCATATAGCAATCAGCCCCAGCATTTT.